This TCR beta chain emerged from a study of blood T cell repertoires in COVID-19. On the study more broadly: Collection of acute and convalescent COVID-19 samples took place in the United States, Italy and Spain. T cells, B-cell-depleted T cells, or PBMCs provided the cDNA or gDNA that served as material.

Authors' analysis steps: Cell counts per sample came from amplifying reference gene primers. Repertoires were generated with immunoSEQ multiplex PCR, while TCRdb's copy carries only in-frame clones and drops some. V and J calls and clone size are those listed in that table; D and trimming were worked out from the DNA. The data contain roughly 100,000 clones, 75% to 90% of them singletons. The V segment lost 1 base and the J segment 4 bases; nucleotides outside the gene matches: 2. Per germline, CDR1 SGHDT and CDR2 YYEEEE. The CDR3 loop spans 15 amino acids. This sequence originates from an older woman with acute or convalescent COVID-19. The sequenced sample was peripheral blood. The V call is TRBV5-6, the J call TRBJ1-6; the match to TRBD1 covers 7 bases. DNA of the CDR3: TGTGCCAGCAGCTTGCCAGGGGGGTATAATTCACCCCTCCACTTT. Translated: CASSLPGGYNSPLHF.